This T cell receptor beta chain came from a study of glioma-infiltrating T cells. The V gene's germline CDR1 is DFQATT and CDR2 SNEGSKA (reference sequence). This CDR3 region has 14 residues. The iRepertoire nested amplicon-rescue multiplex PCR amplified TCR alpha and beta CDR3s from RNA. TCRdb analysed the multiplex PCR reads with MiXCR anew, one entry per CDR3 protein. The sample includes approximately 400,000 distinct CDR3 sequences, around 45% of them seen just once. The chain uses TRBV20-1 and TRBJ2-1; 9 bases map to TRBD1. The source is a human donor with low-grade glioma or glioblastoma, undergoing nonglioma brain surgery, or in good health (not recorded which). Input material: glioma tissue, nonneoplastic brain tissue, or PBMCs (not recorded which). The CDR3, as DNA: TGCAGCCCATCGCGGGACAGGGCCGTCAATGAGCAGTTCTTC. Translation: CSPSRDRAVNEQFF.